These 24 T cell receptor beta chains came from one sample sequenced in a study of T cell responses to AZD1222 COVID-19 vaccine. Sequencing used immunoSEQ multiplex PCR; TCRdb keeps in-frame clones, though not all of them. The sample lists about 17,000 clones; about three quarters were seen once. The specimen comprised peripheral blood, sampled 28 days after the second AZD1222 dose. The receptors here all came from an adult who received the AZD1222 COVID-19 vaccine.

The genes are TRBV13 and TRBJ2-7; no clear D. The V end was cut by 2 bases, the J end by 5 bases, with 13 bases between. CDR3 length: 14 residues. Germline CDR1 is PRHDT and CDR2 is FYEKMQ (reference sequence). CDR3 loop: CASSLYADSHEQYF. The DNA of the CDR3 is TGTGCCAGCAGCTTATACGCCGACTCTCACGAGCAGTACTTC.

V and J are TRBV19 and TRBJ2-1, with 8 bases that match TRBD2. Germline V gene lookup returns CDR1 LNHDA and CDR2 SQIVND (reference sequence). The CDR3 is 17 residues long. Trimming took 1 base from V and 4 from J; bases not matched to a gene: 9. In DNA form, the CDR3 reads TGTGCCAGTAGTATAGGGGCCAGCGGGGGCCTATACAATGAGCAGTTCTTC. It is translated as CASSIGASGGLYNEQFF.

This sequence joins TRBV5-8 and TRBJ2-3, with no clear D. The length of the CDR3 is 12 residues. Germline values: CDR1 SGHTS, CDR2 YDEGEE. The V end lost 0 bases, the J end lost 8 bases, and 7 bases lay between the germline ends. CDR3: CASSLDSSTQYF. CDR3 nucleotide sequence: TGTGCCAGCAGCTTGGATAGTTCTACGCAGTATTTT.

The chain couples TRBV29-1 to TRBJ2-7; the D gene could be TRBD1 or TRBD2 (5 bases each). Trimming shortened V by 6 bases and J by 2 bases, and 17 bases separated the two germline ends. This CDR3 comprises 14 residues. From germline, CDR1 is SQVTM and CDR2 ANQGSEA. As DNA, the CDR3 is TGCAGCGTCACACCGGGACGGGGTACCTACGAGCAGTACTTC. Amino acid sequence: CSVTPGRGTYEQYF.

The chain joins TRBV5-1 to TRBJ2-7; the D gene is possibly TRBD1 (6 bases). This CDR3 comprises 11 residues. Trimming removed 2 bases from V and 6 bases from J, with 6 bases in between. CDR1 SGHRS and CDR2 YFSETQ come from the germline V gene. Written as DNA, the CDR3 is TGCGCCAGCAGCTTACAGGGCGAGCAGTACTTC. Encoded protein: CASSLQGEQYF.

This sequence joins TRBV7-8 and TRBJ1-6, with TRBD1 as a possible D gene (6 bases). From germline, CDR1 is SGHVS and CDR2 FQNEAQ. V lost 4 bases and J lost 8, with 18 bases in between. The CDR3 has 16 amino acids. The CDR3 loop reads CASSSKTGQAYSPLHF. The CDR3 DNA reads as TGTGCCAGCAGCTCGAAAACGGGACAAGCCTATTCACCCCTCCACTTT.

The CDR3 is CASSLERGQKPQHF. The CDR3 nucleotides read TGTGCCAGCAGCTTAGAGAGGGGTCAAAAGCCCCAGCATTTT. The genes are TRBV7-2 and TRBJ1-5; tentatively, D is TRBD1 (5 bases). V lost 1 base to trimming and J lost 8 bases, with 12 bases between them. The germline V gene encodes CDR1 SGHTA and CDR2 FQGNSA. This CDR3 region has 14 residues.

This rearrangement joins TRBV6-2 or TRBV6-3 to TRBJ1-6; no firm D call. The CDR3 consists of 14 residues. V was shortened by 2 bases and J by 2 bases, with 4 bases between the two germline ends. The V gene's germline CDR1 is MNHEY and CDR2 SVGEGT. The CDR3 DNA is TGTGCCAGCAGTTACATCACCTATAATTCACCCCTCCACTTT. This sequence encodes CASSYITYNSPLHF.

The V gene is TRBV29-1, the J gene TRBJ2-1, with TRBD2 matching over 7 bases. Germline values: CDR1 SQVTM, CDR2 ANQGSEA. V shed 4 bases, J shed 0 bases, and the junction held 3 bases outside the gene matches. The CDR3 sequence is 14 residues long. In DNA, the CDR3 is TGCAGCGTTGCAGGCGGGGGCTCCTACAATGAGCAGTTCTTC. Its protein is CSVAGGGSYNEQFF.

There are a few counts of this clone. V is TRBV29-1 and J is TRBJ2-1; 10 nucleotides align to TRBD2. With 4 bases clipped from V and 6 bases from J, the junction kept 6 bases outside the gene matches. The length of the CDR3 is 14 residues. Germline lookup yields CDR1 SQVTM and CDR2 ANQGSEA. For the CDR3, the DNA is TGCAGCGTTGGAAGCGGGGGGGCTATCAATGAGCAGTTCTTC. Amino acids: CSVGSGGAINEQFF.

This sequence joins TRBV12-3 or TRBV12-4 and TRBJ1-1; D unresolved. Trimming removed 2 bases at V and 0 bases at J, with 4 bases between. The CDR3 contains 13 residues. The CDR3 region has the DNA TGTGCCAGCAGTTTAAGGGTGAACACTGAAGCTTTCTTT. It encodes CASSLRVNTEAFF.

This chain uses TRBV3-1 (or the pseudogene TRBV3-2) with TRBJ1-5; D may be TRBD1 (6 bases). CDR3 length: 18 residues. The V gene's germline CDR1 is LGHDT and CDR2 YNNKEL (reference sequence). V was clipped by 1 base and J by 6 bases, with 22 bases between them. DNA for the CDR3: TGTGCCAGCAGCCAAGTGTCACAGGGCCTGAGAGAGGGTCAGCCCCAGCATTTT. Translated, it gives CASSQVSQGLREGQPQHF.

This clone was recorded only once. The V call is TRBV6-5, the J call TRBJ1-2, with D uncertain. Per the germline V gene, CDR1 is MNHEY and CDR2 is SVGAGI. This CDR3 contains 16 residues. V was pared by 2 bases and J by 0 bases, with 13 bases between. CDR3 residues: CASSYHASASNYGYTF. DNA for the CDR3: TGTGCCAGCAGTTACCATGCGTCAGCCTCTAACTATGGCTACACCTTC.

The CDR3: CASNNGGTGIGGYTF. CDR3 nucleotide sequence: TGTGCCAGCAATAATGGGGGCACAGGGATTGGAGGCTACACCTTC. J is TRBJ1-2 and V is TRBV2, with D perhaps TRBD1 (6 bases). Germline CDR1 and CDR2: SNHLY and FYNNEI. This CDR3 has 15 amino acids. V was pared by 7 bases and J by 8 bases, with 23 bases between. Full variable domain (rest looked up from reference TRBV2 and TRBJ1-2): EPEVTQTPSHQVTQMGQEVILRCVPISNHLYFYWYRQILGQKVEFLVSFYNNEISEKSEIFDDQFSVERPDGSNFTLKIRSTKLEDSAMYFCASNNGGTGIGGYTFGSGTRLTVV.

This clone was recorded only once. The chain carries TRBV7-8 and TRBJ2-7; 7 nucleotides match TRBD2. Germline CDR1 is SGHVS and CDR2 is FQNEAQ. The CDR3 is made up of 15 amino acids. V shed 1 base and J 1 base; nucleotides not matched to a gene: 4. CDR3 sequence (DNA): TGTGCCAGCAGCTTAGAGGGTAGCGGGTCCTACGAGCAGTACTTC. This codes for CASSLEGSGSYEQYF.

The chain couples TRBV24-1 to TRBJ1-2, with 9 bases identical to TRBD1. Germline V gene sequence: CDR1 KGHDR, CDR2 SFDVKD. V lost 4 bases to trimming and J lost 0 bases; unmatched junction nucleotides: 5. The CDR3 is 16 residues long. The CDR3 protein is CATSDGTGRSNYGYTF. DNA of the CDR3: TGTGCCACCAGTGACGGGACAGGGAGGTCTAACTATGGCTACACCTTC.

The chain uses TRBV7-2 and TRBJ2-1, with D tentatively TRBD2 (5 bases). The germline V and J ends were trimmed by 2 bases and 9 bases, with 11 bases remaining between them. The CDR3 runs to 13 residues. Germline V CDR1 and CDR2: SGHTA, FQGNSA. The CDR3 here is CASSLLAGSEQFF. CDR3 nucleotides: TGTGCCAGCAGCTTACTCGCGGGTAGTGAGCAGTTCTTC.

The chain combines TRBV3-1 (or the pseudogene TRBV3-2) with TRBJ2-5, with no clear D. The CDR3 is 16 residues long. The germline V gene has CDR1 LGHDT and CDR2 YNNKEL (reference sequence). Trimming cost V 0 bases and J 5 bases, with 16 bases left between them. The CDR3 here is CASSQEILLFLETQYF. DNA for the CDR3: TGTGCCAGCAGCCAAGAAATCCTCCTCTTTCTGGAGACCCAGTACTTC.

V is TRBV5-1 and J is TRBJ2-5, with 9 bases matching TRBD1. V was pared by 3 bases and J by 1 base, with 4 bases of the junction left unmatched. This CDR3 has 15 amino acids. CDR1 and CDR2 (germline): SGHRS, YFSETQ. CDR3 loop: CASSSTGGTQETQYF. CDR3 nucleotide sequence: TGCGCCAGCAGCTCCACAGGGGGCACCCAAGAGACCCAGTACTTC.

The CDR3 is CASSFPSGGAGELFF. The CDR3 DNA reads as TGTGCCAGCAGTTTCCCTAGCGGGGGGGCCGGGGAGCTGTTTTTT. The chain recombines TRBV27 with TRBJ2-2; 12 bases align to TRBD2. This CDR3 comprises 15 residues. With V trimmed by 3 bases and J by 6 bases, 2 bases remained unmatched. Germline V gives CDR1 MNHEY, CDR2 SMNVEV (reference sequence).

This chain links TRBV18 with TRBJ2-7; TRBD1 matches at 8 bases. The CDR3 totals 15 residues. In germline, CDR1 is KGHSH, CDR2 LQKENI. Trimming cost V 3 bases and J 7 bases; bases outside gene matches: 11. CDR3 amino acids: CASSPDRDVLREQYF. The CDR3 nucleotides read TGTGCCAGCTCACCGGACAGGGACGTTTTGAGGGAGCAGTACTTC. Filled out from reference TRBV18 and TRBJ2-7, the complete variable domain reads NAGVMQNPRHLVRRRGQEARLRCSPMKGHSHVYWYRQLPEEGLKFMVYLQKENIIDESGMPKERFSAEFPKEGPSILRIQQVVRGDSAAYFCASSPDRDVLREQYFGPGTRLTVT.

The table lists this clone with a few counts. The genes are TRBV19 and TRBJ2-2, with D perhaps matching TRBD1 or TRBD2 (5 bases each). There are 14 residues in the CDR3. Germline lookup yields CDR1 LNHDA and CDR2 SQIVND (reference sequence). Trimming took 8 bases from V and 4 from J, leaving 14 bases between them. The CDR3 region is CASWDGTTTGELFF. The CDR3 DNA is TGTGCCAGTTGGGACGGAACAACCACCGGGGAGCTGTTTTTT.

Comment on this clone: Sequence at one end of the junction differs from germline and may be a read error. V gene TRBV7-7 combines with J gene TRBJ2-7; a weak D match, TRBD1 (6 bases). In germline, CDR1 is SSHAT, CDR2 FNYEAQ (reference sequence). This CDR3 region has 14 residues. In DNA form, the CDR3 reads TGTGCTAGCAGCTTATCACAGGGTGTCTACGAGCAGTACTTC. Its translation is CASSLSQGVYEQYF.

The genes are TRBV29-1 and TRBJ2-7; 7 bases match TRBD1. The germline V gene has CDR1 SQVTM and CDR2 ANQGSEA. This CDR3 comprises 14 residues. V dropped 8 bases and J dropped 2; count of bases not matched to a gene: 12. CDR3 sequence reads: CSIRDSAAPYEQYF. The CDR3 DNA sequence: TGCAGCATTAGGGACAGCGCCGCGCCCTACGAGCAGTACTTC.